This T cell receptor beta chain was identified in a study of cytomegalovirus exposure and HLA in healthy donors. The V gene end was trimmed by 0 bases and the J gene end by 6 bases; junction bases not matched to a gene: 2. Germline V gene data show CDR1 as LGHNA and CDR2 as YSLEER. CDR3 size: 14 residues. Use of 60 Vbeta and 13 Jbeta primers characterized the PCR. Using immunoSEQ multiplex PCR, the repertoire was profiled, and TCRdb retains in-frame clones only, with some absent. The table shows tens of thousands of clones, with around 82% occurring only once. The TCR originated in a man between 18 and 29 years old in good health and CMV-seronegative. The chain combines TRBV4-3 with TRBJ1-5; 7 bases fit TRBD1. Sequencing input: PBMCs. The CDR3 DNA reads as TGCGCCAGCAGCCAAGAAACAGGGGCTCAGCCCCAGCATTTT. This encodes CASSQETGAQPQHF.